One and the same sample provided the 3 T cell receptor beta chains below, sequenced in a study of shared clonotypes between healthy human individuals. Naive CD8 cells were CD45RO-negative, positively selected for CCR7, excluding terminally differentiated effector memory CD45RA+ cells. Clones were read by immunoSEQ multiplex PCR, and TCRdb kept only the in-frame ones, dropping some. This sample has about 2.2 million clones, with just under 95% found just once. The material sequenced was naive CD8+ T cells from PBMCs. The receptors were gathered from a man younger than 35 in good health. Some clones in this sample may be carry-over from other donors' samples.

This rearrangement joins TRBV19 to TRBJ2-1; D gene ambiguous. CDR1 and CDR2 from the germline V gene are LNHDA and SQIVND (reference sequence). V gave up 5 bases and J gave up 10 bases, with 15 bases separating them. The length of the CDR3 is 13 residues. This chain's CDR3 is CASSPLLNQEQFF. CDR3 DNA: TGTGCCAGTAGTCCCCTCTTGAATCAAGAGCAGTTCTTC.

The CDR3 DNA is TGTGCCAGCAGTTCCAGGGCCCCCGGGGCCAACGTCCTGACTTTC. It specifies CASSSRAPGANVLTF. The chain is built from TRBV28 and TRBJ2-6; D may be TRBD1 (5 bases). The CDR3 loop spans 15 amino acids. V was pared by 4 bases and J by 4 bases, with 11 bases between. Germline V lookup: CDR1 MDHEN, CDR2 SYDVKM. The complete variable domain, with remaining parts taken from reference TRBV28 and TRBJ2-6, reads DVKVTQSSRYLVKRTGEKVFLECVQDMDHENMFWYRQDPGLGLRLIYFSYDVKMKEKGDIPEGYSVSREKKERFSLILESASTNQTSMYLCASSSRAPGANVLTFGAGSRLTVL.

The table lists this clone with a count of one. Other DNA sequences in this sample translate to the same CDR3. The chain has TRBV19 and TRBJ2-2; D is unclear. V lost 4 bases, J lost 4 bases, and 1 base lay in between. Per germline, CDR1 LNHDA and CDR2 SQIVND (reference sequence). This CDR3 is built from 11 residues. The DNA for the CDR3 is TGTGCCAGTAGTAGCACCGGGGAGCTGTTTTTT. Translated, it gives CASSSTGELFF.